This T cell receptor (beta chain) was obtained from a study of response to subunit inactivated influenza vaccine. Study-wide points: The study's authors posited that every seasonal influenza vaccination enlists few new T cells.

Trimming cost V 4 bases and J 1 base, with 10 bases left between them. The CDR3 totals 14 residues. MiXCR, applied by TCRdb to the RT-PCR reads, yields one record per CDR3 protein. Seen here are about 310,000 distinct CDR3 sequences, around 22% observed once, and the top ten hold about 9.4%. In regard to this clonotype: The antigen remains unidentified.

The receptor's source is a man between 50 and 75 years old who received an inactivated influenza vaccine. Sample: PBMCs from blood, taken less than 22 months after vaccination. The rearrangement uses TRBV12-3 or TRBV12-4 and TRBJ1-1; D remains unclear. The CDR3 DNA is TGTGCCAGCAGTTACCGGGGTTGGAACACTGAAGCTTTCTTT. It yields the protein CASSYRGWNTEAFF.